The 17 T cell receptor beta chains below were found in one sample sequenced in a study of blood T cell repertoires in COVID-19. Here immunoSEQ multiplex PCR was the method, and the copy in TCRdb shows in-frame clones only, minus some. The data contain hundreds of thousands of clones, approximately 80% of them singletons. Sequencing was performed on PBMCs or T cells enriched from blood (not recorded which). Every receptor here comes from a woman in her fifties or sixties who had recovered from COVID-19.

The genes are TRBV2 and TRBJ1-4; 10 bases match TRBD1. This CDR3 is built from 14 residues. With 4 bases clipped from V and 6 bases from J, the junction kept 2 bases outside the gene matches. Germline-derived CDR1 and CDR2 are SNHLY and FYNNEI. CDR3 region: CASSGTGGDEKLFF. CDR3 DNA sequence: TGTGCCAGCAGTGGGACAGGGGGTGATGAAAAACTGTTTTTT.

The V and J genes are TRBV30 and TRBJ1-2; D possibly corresponds to TRBD1 (5 bases). CDR1 and CDR2 (germline): GTSNPN, SVGIG (reference sequence). The CDR3 consists of 13 residues. V lost 0 bases, J lost 8 bases, and 13 bases lay in between. The CDR3 nucleotides are TGTGCCTGGAGTGTACAGGACAACGCGGGCTACACCTTC. Translating it yields CAWSVQDNAGYTF.

The chain uses TRBV7-9 and TRBJ1-2; D gene ambiguous. The CDR3 is 14 residues long. V gave up 1 base and J gave up 6 bases, with 12 bases separating them. The V gene's germline CDR1 is SEHNR and CDR2 FQNEAQ (reference sequence). This chain's CDR3 is CASSLGGFSDGYTF. Written as DNA, the CDR3 is TGTGCCAGCAGCTTAGGAGGTTTTAGTGATGGCTACACCTTC.

J is TRBJ2-7 and V is TRBV19; 11 bases are a match to TRBD2. The CDR3 loop spans 14 amino acids. Germline CDR1 reads LNHDA; CDR2 reads SQIVND (reference sequence). J gave up 5 bases and V 7 bases, and 7 bases lay outside the gene matches. The DNA of the CDR3 is TGTGCCAGTACTCCTAGCGGGAGGAGGAACGAGCAGTACTTC. Translating it yields CASTPSGRRNEQYF.

The rearrangement uses TRBV25-1 and TRBJ2-2; possible D gene TRBD1, 5 bases. Trimming took 6 bases from V and 3 from J, leaving 14 bases between them. The V gene's germline CDR1 is MGHDK and CDR2 SYGVNS. The CDR3 is 15 residues long. The CDR3 region is CASSPRIGDTGELFF. For the CDR3, the DNA is TGTGCCAGCAGCCCCCGCATAGGGGACACCGGGGAGCTGTTTTTT.

This clone was detected a few times. This chain joins TRBV9 and TRBJ1-2; unclear D gene. V lost 0 bases, J lost 4 bases, and 10 bases lay in between. Per germline, CDR1 SGDLS and CDR2 YYNGEE. The CDR3 covers 14 residues. CDR3 sequence: CASSVDWAAYGYTF. The CDR3 DNA reads TGTGCCAGCAGCGTAGATTGGGCAGCCTATGGCTACACCTTC.

This clone has more than one count but fewer than ten. The V and J genes are TRBV4-1 and TRBJ2-3, with TRBD2 identical over 10 bases. The germline V gene encodes CDR1 MGHRA and CDR2 YSYEKL. V shed 0 bases and J 8 bases; nucleotides not matched to a gene: 8. CDR3 size: 16 residues. The CDR3 DNA sequence: TGCGCCAGCAGCCAAGAACCGGGACTAGCGTTGGGTACGCAGTATTTT. It yields the protein CASSQEPGLALGTQYF.

The gene calls are TRBV12-3 or TRBV12-4 and TRBJ1-2; D is unresolved. CDR3 length: 13 residues. V was trimmed by 2 bases and J by 3 bases, leaving 7 bases between them. The CDR3 is CASSLTVYYGYTF. The CDR3 bases are TGTGCCAGCAGTTTAACGGTCTACTATGGCTACACCTTC.

The V and J genes are TRBV9 and TRBJ2-7; D perhaps matches TRBD1 (5 bases). Trimming removed 0 bases at V and 2 bases at J, with 12 bases between. There are 15 residues in the CDR3. CDR1 is SGDLS, CDR2 YYNGEE, per germline. In DNA form, the CDR3 reads TGTGCCAGCAGCGTAGAACAGGAACCCCCCTACGAGCAGTACTTC. It encodes CASSVEQEPPYEQYF.

In its sample, this clone was seen once. V gene TRBV19 combines with J gene TRBJ1-5; D might be TRBD1 (6 bases). The length of the CDR3 is 14 residues. V lost 7 bases to trimming and J lost 2 bases, with 12 bases between them. Germline V gene lookup returns CDR1 LNHDA and CDR2 SQIVND (reference sequence). The CDR3 bases are TGTGCCAGTACCATACAGGGAGGCAATCAGCCCCAGCATTTT. As protein: CASTIQGGNQPQHF.

The chain employs TRBV2 and TRBJ2-6, with D perhaps matching TRBD1 (8 bases). The CDR3 sequence is 17 residues long. Per the germline V gene, CDR1 is SNHLY and CDR2 is FYNNEI. The V gene lost 2 bases and the J gene lost 0 bases, with 11 bases spanning the gap. CDR3 in DNA: TGTGCCAGCAGTGAATACAGGGGGGGCTCTGGGGCCAACGTCCTGACTTTC. Its translation: CASSEYRGGSGANVLTF.

This clone came up once. The chain uses TRBV12-3 or TRBV12-4 and TRBJ2-3, with D unclear. CDR3 length: 11 amino acids. Trimming shortened V by 8 bases and J by 5 bases, and 8 bases separated the two germline ends. The CDR3 DNA reads TGTGCCAGCGCCTACGGAGATACGCAGTATTTT. As protein: CASAYGDTQYF.

This clone was counted a few times. The chain links TRBV6-5 to TRBJ1-5, with D possibly being TRBD1 (6 bases). This CDR3 spans 15 amino acids. In germline, CDR1 is MNHEY, CDR2 SVGAGI. V dropped 6 bases and J dropped 0 bases, with 12 bases sitting between them. The CDR3 loop reads CASRIPGASNQPQHF. The CDR3 DNA is TGTGCCAGCAGGATCCCAGGGGCTAGCAATCAGCCCCAGCATTTT.

This chain uses TRBV10-3 with TRBJ2-3, with D possibly TRBD1 on 6 matching bases. The germline V gene has CDR1 ENHRY and CDR2 SYGVKD. There are 14 residues in the CDR3. V shed 3 bases and J shed 6 bases, with 13 bases lying between them. The CDR3: CAISEQGSEDTQYF. The CDR3 DNA sequence: TGTGCCATCAGTGAACAGGGTTCCGAGGATACGCAGTATTTT.

The chain has TRBV11-1 and TRBJ2-1; 10 positions agree with TRBD1. V trimming: 5 bases; J trimming: 6 bases; junction bases outside the gene matches: 10. Germline CDR1 SGHAT, CDR2 FQDESV (reference sequence). The CDR3 runs to 16 residues. The CDR3 bases are TGTGCCAGCAGCCCTTCGACAGGGGGCGATTTCAATGAGCAGTTCTTC. It encodes CASSPSTGGDFNEQFF.

The chain joins TRBV7-9 to TRBJ2-1; tentatively, D is TRBD2 (5 bases). The CDR3 contains 12 residues. Trimming cost V 5 bases and J 6 bases, with 8 bases left between them. In germline, CDR1 is SEHNR, CDR2 FQNEAQ (reference sequence). The CDR3 DNA is TGTGCCAGCAGCCGGACTTTCAATGAGCAGTTCTTC. It encodes CASSRTFNEQFF.

The CDR3 protein is CASSQDRWGPSGKSAADTQYF. CDR3 coding DNA: TGTGCCAGCAGCCAAGATCGGTGGGGGCCTAGCGGGAAATCTGCCGCAGATACGCAGTATTTT. V gene TRBV14 combines with J gene TRBJ2-3; 9 nucleotides match TRBD2. The CDR3 runs to 21 residues. J lost 4 bases, V lost 0 bases, and 20 bases had no gene match. Germline V gives CDR1 SGHDN, CDR2 FVKESK.